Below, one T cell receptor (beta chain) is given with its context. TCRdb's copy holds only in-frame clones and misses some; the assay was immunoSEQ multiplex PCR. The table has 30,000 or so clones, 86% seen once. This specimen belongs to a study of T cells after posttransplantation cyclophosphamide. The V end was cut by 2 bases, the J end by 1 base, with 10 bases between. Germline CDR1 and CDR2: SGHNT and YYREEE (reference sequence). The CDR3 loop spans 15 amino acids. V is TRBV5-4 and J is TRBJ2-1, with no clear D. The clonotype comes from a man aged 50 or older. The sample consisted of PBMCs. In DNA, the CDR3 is TGTGCCAGCAGCTTATCTCCCCGGTCCTACAATGAGCAGTTCTTC. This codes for CASSLSPRSYNEQFF. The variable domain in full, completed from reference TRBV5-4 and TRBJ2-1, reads ETGVTQSPTHLIKTRGQQVTLRCSSQSGHNTVSWYQQALGQGPQFIFQYYREEENGRGNFPPRFSGLQFPNYSSELNVNALELDDSALYLCASSLSPRSYNEQFFGPGTRLTVL.